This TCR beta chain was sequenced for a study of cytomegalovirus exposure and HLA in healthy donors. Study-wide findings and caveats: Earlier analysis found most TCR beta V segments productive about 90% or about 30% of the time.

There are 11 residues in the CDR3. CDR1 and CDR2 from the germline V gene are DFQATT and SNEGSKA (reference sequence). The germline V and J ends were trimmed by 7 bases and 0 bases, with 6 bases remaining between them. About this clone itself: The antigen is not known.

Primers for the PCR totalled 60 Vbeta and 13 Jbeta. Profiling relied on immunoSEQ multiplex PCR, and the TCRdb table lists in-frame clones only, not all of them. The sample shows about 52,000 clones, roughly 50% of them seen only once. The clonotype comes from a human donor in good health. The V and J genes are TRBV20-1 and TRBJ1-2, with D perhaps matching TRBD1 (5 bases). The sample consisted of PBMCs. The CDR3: CSGTTNYGYTF. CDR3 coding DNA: TGCAGTGGGACAACTAACTATGGCTACACCTTC.